A selection of T cell receptor beta chains follows, all from one sample in a study of cytomegalovirus exposure and HLA in healthy donors. TCRdb's copy holds only in-frame clones and misses some; the assay was immunoSEQ multiplex PCR. Here the sample spans about 160,000 clones, roughly 70% being singletons. Sequenced: PBMCs. The source is a woman under 40 in good health and CMV-seronegative. Both conserved end residues are part of each CDR3. The D gene is left open where the match is weak. Expanded clones get a size class; other rows say once, few or many, or leave the size out.

TGTGCCAGCTCACCAGGGGGGGCCCTGGAGACTGAAGCTTTCTTT	CASSPGGALETEAFF	TRBJ1-1	few	.	TRBV18
TGCGCCAGCAGGCGGGGACAGGGTAACTATGGCTACACCTTC	CASRRGQGNYGYTF	TRBJ1-2	.	TRBD1	TRBV5-1
TGTGCCAGCAGCTTAGCTGCCGGGGGGGAATTCTTC	CASSLAAGGEFF	TRBJ2-1	.	TRBD2	TRBV7-2
TGTGCCAGCAGCTTAGCGGGAGACTACAATGAGCAGTTCTTC	CASSLAGDYNEQFF	TRBJ2-1	.	TRBD2	TRBV5-4
TGTGCCAGCAGTCTAGAGCATCTGGGACAGTACAATGAGCAGTTCTTC	CASSLEHLGQYNEQFF	TRBJ2-1	.	TRBD1	TRBV27
TGTGCCAGTACCCCTCGGACAGGGGTTATGATCGCTGAAGCTTTCTTT	CASTPRTGVMIAEAFF	TRBJ1-1	.	TRBD1	TRBV19
TGTGCCAGCAGCCCCCAGGACAGGGGCTACAATGAGCAGTTCTTC	CASSPQDRGYNEQFF	TRBJ2-1	.	TRBD1	TRBV7-6
TGTGCCAGCAGTGAAGAGGGGCGCGAGCAGTACTTC	CASSEEGREQYF	TRBJ2-7	.	.	TRBV6-1
TGTGCCAGCAGCTTAGGCCCGAGCGGGGGGGTTGATACGCAGTATTTT	CASSLGPSGGVDTQYF	TRBJ2-3	.	TRBD2	TRBV13
TGTGCCAGCAGCGCGAGTTCAGGGATCGAAACAGGAAACACCATATATTTT	CASSASSGIETGNTIYF	TRBJ1-3	.	.	TRBV9
TGCGCCAGCAGGCCCATAGGGAGGGCTGTTACCGGGGAGCTGTTTTTT	CASRPIGRAVTGELFF	TRBJ2-2	.	TRBD2	TRBV4-1
TGTGCCACCGGACTAGCGGGGGGGCATGAGCAGTTCTTC	CATGLAGGHEQFF	TRBJ2-1	.	TRBD2	TRBV15
TGTGCCAGCAGCAAGGGACTAGCGGGGGCCCAAGAGACCCAGTACTTC	CASSKGLAGAQETQYF	TRBJ2-5	once	TRBD2	TRBV7-7